The sequence of this T cell receptor beta chain was determined in a study of blood T cell repertoires in COVID-19. Study background: Acute and convalescent COVID-19 specimens originated in the United States, Italy and Spain. Sources were T cells, B-cell-depleted T cells, or PBMCs; the material itself was cDNA or gDNA.

Sequencing was performed with immunoSEQ multiplex PCR; in TCRdb, only in-frame clones are kept and a portion is missing. The sample holds around 110,000 clones, roughly 77% seen once. There are 15 residues in the CDR3. Germline V gene sequence: CDR1 SGDLS, CDR2 YYNGEE. After removal of 6 bases from V and 2 bases from J, the junction contained 5 bases not matched to a gene. The origin of this receptor is a man between 60 and 75 years old with active or convalescent COVID-19. Sequencing was done on a sample of peripheral blood. The chain combines TRBV9 with TRBJ2-3; 11 bases are a match to TRBD2. The CDR3 here is CASTSGLAATDTQYF. In nucleotides, the CDR3 is TGTGCCAGCACCTCGGGACTAGCGGCCACAGATACGCAGTATTTT.